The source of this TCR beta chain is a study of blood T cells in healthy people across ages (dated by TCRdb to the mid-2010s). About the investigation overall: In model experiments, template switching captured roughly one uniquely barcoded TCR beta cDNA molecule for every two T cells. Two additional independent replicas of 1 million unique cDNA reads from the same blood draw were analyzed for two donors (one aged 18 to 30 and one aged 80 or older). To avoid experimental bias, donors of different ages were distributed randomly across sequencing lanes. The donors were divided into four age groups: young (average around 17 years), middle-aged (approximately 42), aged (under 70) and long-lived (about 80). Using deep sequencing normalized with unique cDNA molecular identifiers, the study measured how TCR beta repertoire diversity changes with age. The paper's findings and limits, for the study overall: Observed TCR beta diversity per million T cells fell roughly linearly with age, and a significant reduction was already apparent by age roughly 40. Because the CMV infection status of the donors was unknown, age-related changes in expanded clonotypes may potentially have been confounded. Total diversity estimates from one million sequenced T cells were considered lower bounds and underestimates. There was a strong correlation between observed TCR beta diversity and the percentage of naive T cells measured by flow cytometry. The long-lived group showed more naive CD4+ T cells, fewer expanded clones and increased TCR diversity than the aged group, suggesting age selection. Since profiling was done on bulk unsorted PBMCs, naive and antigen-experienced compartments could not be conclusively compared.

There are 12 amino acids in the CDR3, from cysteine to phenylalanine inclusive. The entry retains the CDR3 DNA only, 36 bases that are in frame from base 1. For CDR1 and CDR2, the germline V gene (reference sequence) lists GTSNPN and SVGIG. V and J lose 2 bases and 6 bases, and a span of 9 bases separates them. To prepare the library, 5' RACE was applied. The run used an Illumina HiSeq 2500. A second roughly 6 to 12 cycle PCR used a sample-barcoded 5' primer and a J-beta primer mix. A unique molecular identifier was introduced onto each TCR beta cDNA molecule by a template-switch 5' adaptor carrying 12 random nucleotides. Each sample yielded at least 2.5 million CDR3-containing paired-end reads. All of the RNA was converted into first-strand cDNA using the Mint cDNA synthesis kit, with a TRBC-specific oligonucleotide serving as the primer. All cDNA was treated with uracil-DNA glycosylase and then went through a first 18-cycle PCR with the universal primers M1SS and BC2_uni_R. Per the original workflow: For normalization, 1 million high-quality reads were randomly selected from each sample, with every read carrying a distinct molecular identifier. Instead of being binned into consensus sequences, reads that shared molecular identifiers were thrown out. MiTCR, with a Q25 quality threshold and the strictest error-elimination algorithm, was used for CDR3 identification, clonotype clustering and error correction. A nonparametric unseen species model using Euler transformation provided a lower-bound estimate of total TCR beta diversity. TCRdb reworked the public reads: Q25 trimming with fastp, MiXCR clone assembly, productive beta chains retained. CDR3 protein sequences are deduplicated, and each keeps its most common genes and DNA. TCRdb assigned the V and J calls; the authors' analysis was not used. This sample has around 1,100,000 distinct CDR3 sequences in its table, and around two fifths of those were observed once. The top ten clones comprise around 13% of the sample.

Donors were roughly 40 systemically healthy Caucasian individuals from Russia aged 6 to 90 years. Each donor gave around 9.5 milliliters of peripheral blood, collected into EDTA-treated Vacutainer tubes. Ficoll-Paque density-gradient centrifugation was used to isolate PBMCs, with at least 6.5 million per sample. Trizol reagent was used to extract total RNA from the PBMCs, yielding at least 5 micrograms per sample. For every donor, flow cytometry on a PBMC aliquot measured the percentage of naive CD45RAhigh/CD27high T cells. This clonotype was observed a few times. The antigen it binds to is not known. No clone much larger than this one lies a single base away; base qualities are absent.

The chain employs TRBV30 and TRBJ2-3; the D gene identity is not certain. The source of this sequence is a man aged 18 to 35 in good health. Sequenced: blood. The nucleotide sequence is TGTGCCTGGAGTTGGGGTCGGGATACGCAGTATTTT. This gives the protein CAWSWGRDTQYF.